The source of this T cell receptor beta chain is a study of T cells in Graves' hyperthyroidism and ophthalmopathy. Study-level findings and limits: Ophthalmopathy, as predicted by the model, came a median around 6 months after the prediction. Researchers found most expanded thyroid clonotypes above 0.001 in blood as well.

CDR3 length: 14 amino acids. V dropped 1 base and J dropped 4 bases, with 7 bases sitting between them. The germline V gene has CDR1 LNHDA and CDR2 SQIVND (reference sequence). Turning to this clonotype: Its antigen is unidentified.

Ophthalmopathy cases scored 3 or more on the Clinical Activity Score and 4 or more on NOSPECS grade, with duration below 3 months. The PBMCs studied were ones that came from roughly 11 ml fresh peripheral blood. RNA transcripts served as the template for amplifying TCR beta CDR3 regions. The HTBI primer set drove a first-round RT-PCR of the TCR CDR3. A single record per CDR3 protein comes from TCRdb applying MiXCR to the multiplex PCR reads. Of 350,000 to 400,000 distinct CDR3 sequences listed, roughly 18% are singletons. The sequence derives from a man aged 18-30 years with Graves' ophthalmopathy. The sequencing input was blood. The gene calls are TRBV19 and TRBJ2-2; D unclear. CDR3 amino acids: CASSIAPGTGELFF. The CDR3 region has the DNA TGTGCCAGTAGTATAGCTCCGGGCACCGGGGAGCTGTTTTTT.